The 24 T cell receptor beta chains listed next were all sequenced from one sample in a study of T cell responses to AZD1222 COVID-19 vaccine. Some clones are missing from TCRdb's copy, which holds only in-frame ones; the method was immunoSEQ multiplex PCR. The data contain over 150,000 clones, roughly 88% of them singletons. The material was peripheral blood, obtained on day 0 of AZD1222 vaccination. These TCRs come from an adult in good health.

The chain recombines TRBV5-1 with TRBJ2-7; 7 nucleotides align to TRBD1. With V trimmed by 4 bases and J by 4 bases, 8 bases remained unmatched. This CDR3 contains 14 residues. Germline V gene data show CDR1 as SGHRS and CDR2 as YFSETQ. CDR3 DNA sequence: TGCGCCAGCAGCCGGGACAGAAGCGGATACGAGCAGTACTTC. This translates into CASSRDRSGYEQYF.

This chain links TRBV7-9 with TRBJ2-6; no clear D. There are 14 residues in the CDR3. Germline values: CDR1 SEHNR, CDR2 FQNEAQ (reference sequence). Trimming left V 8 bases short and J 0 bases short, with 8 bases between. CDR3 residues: CASDRFSGANVLTF. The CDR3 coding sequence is TGTGCCAGCGATCGGTTCTCTGGGGCCAACGTCCTGACTTTC.

CDR3 region: CATSDYPYNEQFF. The CDR3 coding sequence is TGTGCCACCAGTGATTACCCCTACAATGAGCAGTTCTTC. The J gene is TRBJ2-1, the V gene TRBV24-1; D remains ambiguous. CDR1 is KGHDR and CDR2 is SFDVKD in the germline V gene. Trimming removed 2 bases at V and 2 bases at J, with 3 bases between. This CDR3 spans 13 amino acids.

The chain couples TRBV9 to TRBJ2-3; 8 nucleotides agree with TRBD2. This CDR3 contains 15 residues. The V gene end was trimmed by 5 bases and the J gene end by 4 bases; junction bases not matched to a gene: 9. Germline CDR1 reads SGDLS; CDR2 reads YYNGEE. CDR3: CASSPPGGAPDTQYF. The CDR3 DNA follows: TGTGCCAGCAGTCCACCCGGGGGGGCCCCAGATACGCAGTATTTT.

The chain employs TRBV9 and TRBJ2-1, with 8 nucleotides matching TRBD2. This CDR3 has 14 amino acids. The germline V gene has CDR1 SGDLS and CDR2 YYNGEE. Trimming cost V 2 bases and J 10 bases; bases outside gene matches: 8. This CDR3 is CASSVLAGTMEQFF. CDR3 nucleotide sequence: TGTGCCAGCAGCGTCCTAGCGGGTACAATGGAGCAGTTCTTC.

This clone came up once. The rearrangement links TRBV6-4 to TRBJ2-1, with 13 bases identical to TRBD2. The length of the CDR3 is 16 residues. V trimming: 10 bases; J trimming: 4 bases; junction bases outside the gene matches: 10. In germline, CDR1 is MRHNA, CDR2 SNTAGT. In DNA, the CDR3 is TGTGCCAAACCGGGACTAGCGGGACCCAATTACAATGAGCAGTTCTTC. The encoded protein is CAKPGLAGPNYNEQFF.

Here the CDR3 reads CASSLDGQGDNYGYTF. The CDR3 DNA sequence: TGCGCCAGCAGCTTGGACGGACAGGGCGATAACTATGGCTACACCTTC. The chain links TRBV5-1 to TRBJ1-2; 8 bases agree with TRBD1. CDR1 is SGHRS and CDR2 is YFSETQ in the germline V gene. V gave up 0 bases and J gave up 1 base; unmatched junction bases: 5. The CDR3 has 16 amino acids.

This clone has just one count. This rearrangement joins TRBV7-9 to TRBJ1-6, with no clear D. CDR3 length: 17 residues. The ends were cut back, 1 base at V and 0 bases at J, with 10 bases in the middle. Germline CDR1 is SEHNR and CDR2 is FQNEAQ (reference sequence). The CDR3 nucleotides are TGTGCCAGCAGCTTAGAATCTGGGAGCTCCTATAATTCACCCCTCCACTTT. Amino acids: CASSLESGSSYNSPLHF.

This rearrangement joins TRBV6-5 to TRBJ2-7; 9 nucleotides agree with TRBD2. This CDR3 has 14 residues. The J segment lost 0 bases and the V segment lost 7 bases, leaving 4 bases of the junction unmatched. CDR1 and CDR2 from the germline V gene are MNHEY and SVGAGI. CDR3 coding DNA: TGTGCCAGCAATCTTAGCGGGGGCTCCTACGAGCAGTACTTC. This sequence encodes CASNLSGGSYEQYF.

The CDR3 DNA follows: TGTGCTAGTGCCGAAGGGAACGAGCAGTACTTC. Translating gives CASAEGNEQYF. The gene calls are TRBV12-5 and TRBJ2-7, with D unresolved. The ends were cut back, 7 bases at V and 5 bases at J, with 9 bases in the middle. Germline lookup yields CDR1 LGHNT and CDR2 FRNRAP. The CDR3 loop spans 11 amino acids.

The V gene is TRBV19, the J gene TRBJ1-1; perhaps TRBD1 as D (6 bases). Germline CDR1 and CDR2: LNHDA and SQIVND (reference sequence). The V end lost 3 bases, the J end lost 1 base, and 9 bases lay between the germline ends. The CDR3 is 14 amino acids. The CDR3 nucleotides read TGTGCCAGTAGTATTTGGACAGAGAACACTGAAGCTTTCTTT. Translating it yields CASSIWTENTEAFF.

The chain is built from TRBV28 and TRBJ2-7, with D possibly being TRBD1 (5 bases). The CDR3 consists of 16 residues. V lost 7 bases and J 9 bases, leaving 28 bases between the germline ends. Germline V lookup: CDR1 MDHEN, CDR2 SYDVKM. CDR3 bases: TGTGCCAGCACCAACAATATGGACAACCTAAGGGGCGGGCAGTACTTC. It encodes CASTNNMDNLRGGQYF.

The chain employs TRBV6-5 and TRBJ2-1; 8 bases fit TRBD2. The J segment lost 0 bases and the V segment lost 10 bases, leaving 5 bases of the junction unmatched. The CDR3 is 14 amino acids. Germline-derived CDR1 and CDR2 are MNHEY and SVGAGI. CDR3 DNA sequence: TGTGCCACTACGGGGGGGAGCTCCTACAATGAGCAGTTCTTC. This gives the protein CATTGGSSYNEQFF.

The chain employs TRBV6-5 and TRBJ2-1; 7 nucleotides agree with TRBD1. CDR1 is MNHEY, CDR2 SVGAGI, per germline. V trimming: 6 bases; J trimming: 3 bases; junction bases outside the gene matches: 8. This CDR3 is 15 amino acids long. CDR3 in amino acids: CASSWGQSYYNEQFF. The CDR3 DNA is TGTGCCAGCAGCTGGGGACAGAGTTACTACAATGAGCAGTTCTTC.

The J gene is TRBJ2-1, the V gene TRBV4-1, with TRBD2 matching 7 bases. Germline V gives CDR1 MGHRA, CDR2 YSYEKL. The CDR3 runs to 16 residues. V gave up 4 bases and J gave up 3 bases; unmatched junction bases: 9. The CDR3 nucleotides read TGCGCCAGCAGCCGGGATGCGCGGGAGATCTACAATGAGCAGTTCTTC. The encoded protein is CASSRDAREIYNEQFF.

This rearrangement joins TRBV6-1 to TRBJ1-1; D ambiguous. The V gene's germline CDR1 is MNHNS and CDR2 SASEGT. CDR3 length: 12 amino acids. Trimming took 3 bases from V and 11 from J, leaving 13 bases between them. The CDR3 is CASSDLSQEAFF. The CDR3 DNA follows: TGTGCCAGCAGTGATCTTTCGCAGGAGGCTTTCTTT.

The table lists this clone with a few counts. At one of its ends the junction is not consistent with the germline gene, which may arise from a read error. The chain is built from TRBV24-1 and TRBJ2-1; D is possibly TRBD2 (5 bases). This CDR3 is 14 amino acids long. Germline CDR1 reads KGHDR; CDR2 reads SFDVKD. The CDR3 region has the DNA TGTGCCACCAGTGATTTCGGCGGGTACAACGAGCAGTTCTTC. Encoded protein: CATSDFGGYNEQFF.

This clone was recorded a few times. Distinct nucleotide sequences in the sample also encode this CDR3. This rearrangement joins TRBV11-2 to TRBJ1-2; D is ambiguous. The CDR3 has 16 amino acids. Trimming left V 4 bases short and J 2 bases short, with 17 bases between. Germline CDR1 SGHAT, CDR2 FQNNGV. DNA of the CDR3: TGTGCCAGCAGCTCGCCGGGCCGTCAGGCCAACTATGGCTACACCTTC. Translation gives CASSSPGRQANYGYTF.

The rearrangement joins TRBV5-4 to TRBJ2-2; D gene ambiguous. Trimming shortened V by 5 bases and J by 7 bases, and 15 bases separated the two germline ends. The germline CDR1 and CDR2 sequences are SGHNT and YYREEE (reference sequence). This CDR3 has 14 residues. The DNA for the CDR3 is TGTGCCAGCAGTCCCCTTGACGGCGTCGGGGAGCTGTTTTTT. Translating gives CASSPLDGVGELFF.

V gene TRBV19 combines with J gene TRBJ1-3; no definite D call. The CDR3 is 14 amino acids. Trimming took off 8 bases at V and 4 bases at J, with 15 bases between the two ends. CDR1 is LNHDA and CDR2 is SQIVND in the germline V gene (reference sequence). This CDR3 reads CASLTPALGNTIYF. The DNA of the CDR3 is TGTGCCAGTCTGACCCCGGCGCTAGGAAACACCATATATTTT.

CDR3 protein: CASSSFGDTQYF. CDR3 DNA: TGTGCCAGCAGCTCGTTCGGAGATACGCAGTATTTT. This chain links TRBV9 with TRBJ2-3; D is undetermined. From germline, CDR1 is SGDLS and CDR2 YYNGEE. Deletions cut 4 bases from V and 5 bases from J, with 8 bases between. The CDR3 covers 12 residues. Looking up the rest from reference TRBV9 and TRBJ2-3 gives the full variable domain: DSGVTQTPKHLITATGQRVTLRCSPRSGDLSVYWYQQSLDQGLQFLIQYYNGEERAKGNILERFSAQQFPDLHSELNLSSLELGDSALYFCASSSFGDTQYFGPGTRLTVL.

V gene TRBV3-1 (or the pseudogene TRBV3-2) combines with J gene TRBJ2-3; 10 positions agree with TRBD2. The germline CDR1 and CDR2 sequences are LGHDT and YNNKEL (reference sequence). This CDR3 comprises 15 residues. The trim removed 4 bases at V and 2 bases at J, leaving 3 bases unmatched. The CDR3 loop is CASSLLAGLTDTQYF. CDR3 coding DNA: TGTGCCAGCAGCCTACTAGCGGGACTCACAGATACGCAGTATTTT.

The CDR3: CASSQVPKDTQYF. In DNA form, the CDR3 reads TGTGCCAGCAGCCAAGTGCCTAAAGATACGCAGTATTTT. The chain carries TRBV6-5 and TRBJ2-3; no clear D. CDR3 length: 13 amino acids. Germline-derived CDR1 and CDR2 are MNHEY and SVGAGI. V lost 6 bases to trimming and J lost 5 bases, with 12 bases between them.

In DNA, the CDR3 is TGTGCCACCAACCCAGGTTCGACGAATGAGCAGTTCTTC. This translates into CATNPGSTNEQFF. The chain carries TRBV15 and TRBJ2-1; D call uncertain. V was shortened by 7 bases and J by 7 bases, with 14 bases between the two germline ends. The length of the CDR3 is 13 residues. CDR1 LNHNV and CDR2 YYDKDF come from the germline V gene (reference sequence).